This is a list of T cell receptor beta chains from one sample in a study of brain T cells in children with intractable seizures. TCRdb keeps only in-frame clones here, not all; method: immunoSEQ multiplex PCR. The data contain around 80,000 clones, under 95% of them singletons. The sample consisted of peripheral blood, taken at surgery. All receptors come from a girl under 10 years old with Rasmussen encephalitis and intractable seizures. The CDR3 runs from the conserved cysteine through the conserved F or W. D genes are given only for firm matches. The size entry is marked missing in some rows and otherwise reads once, few, many or a size class.

size	V	J	D	DNA	CDR3
few	TRBV27	TRBJ2-2	NA	TGTGCCAGCAGTCACCTCCAGGGGGGCTCTCACACCGGGGAGCTGTTTTTT	CASSHLQGGSHTGELFF
NA	TRBV2	TRBJ2-7	NA	TGTGCCAGCAGTGGAGGAATCTATCTTGGGGGAGTAAACGAGCAGTACTTC	CASSGGIYLGGVNEQYF
NA	TRBV5-6	TRBJ1-1	TRBD1	TGTGCCAGCAGACTACAGGGGATTGAAGCTTTCTTT	CASRLQGIEAFF
NA	TRBV6-5	TRBJ1-5	NA	TGTGCCAGCAGTCCAATAGGGGAAAGGGAGCCCCAGCATTTT	CASSPIGEREPQHF
NA	TRBV14	TRBJ1-1	NA	TGTGCCAGCAGCTGGACTGCTAACACTGAAGCTTTCTTT	CASSWTANTEAFF
NA	TRBV27	TRBJ1-5	NA	TGTGCCAGCAGTTTTTATTCGGGGGCACCTCAGCCCCAGCATTTT	CASSFYSGAPQPQHF
once	TRBV7-9	TRBJ2-7	NA	TGTGCCAGCACCCCGGCCGGGACGCCTATATACGAGCAGTACTTC	CASTPAGTPIYEQYF
NA	TRBV2	TRBJ1-1	TRBD1	TGTGCCACACCCCGACAGGGGGCGCCGGTGAACACTGAAGCTTTCTTT	CATPRQGAPVNTEAFF
NA	TRBV3-1/TRBV3-2	TRBJ1-5	NA	TGTGCCAGCAGCCAAGTTCGCAATCAGCCCCAGCATTTT	CASSQVRNQPQHF
NA	TRBV5-5	TRBJ2-4	TRBD1	TGTGCCAGCAGCTATTTCGCGACAGGGAACATTCAGTACTTC	CASSYFATGNIQYF
NA	TRBV5-4	TRBJ2-2	NA	TGTGCCAGCAGCTTGGATGGCGGGCACACCGGGGAGCTGTTTTTT	CASSLDGGHTGELFF
NA	TRBV3-1/TRBV3-2	TRBJ2-1	TRBD2	TGTGCCAGCAGCCCCCGTACCCTAGCGGGAAACAATGAGCAGTTCTTC	CASSPRTLAGNNEQFF
NA	TRBV1	TRBJ2-4	NA	TGCACCAGCAGCCCCCGGGAGGGAGGAGGAGCCAAAAACATTCAGTACTTC	CTSSPREGGGAKNIQYF
NA	TRBV7-9	TRBJ1-4	NA	TGTGCCAGCAGCTTAGCCCCCGCACGGGGATGGGATGAAAAACTGTTTTTT	CASSLAPARGWDEKLFF
NA	TRBV28	TRBJ2-5	NA	TGTGCCAGCACCGTATCGGACAGACAAGAGACCCAGTACTTC	CASTVSDRQETQYF
few	TRBV4-1	TRBJ2-7	NA	TGCGCCAGCAGCCAACGAGGGGTCGTCTACGAGCAGTACTTC	CASSQRGVVYEQYF
NA	TRBV7-2	TRBJ1-2	NA	TGTGCCAGCAGCTATGAACTACAGGGATCGAGTGGCTACACCTTC	CASSYELQGSSGYTF
NA	TRBV20-1	TRBJ2-3	TRBD2	TGCAGTGCTAGTTCGGCGGGGGGGCGATATACGCAGTATTTT	CSASSAGGRYTQYF
few	TRBV25-1	TRBJ2-7	NA	TGTGCCAGCAGTGAACTTGGACGCGAGCAGTACTTC	CASSELGREQYF
NA	TRBV4-1	TRBJ2-3	NA	TGCGCCAGCAGCCAACGGCGGGCCGTAGTAGATACGCAGTATTTT	CASSQRRAVVDTQYF
NA	TRBV5-4	TRBJ2-1	NA	TGTGCCAGCAGCAACTCAGGGGAATCCTACAATGAGCAGTTCTTC	CASSNSGESYNEQFF
NA	TRBV7-3	TRBJ2-1	NA	TGTGCCAGCAGCTTTGAGGGTTCTGCCAGATCAAATGAGCAGTTCTTC	CASSFEGSARSNEQFF